This T cell receptor (beta chain) was retrieved from a study of T cells in localized non-small cell lung cancer. The data were produced by immunoSEQ multiplex PCR, yet TCRdb's version contains in-frame clones alone and is incomplete. This sample has roughly 38,000 clones, with around 80% found just once. CDR1 and CDR2 (germline): SGHRS, YFSETQ. This CDR3 spans 16 amino acids. V lost 2 bases, J lost 4 bases, and 16 bases lay in between. Points from the study as a whole: Since sequencing was restricted to only one region of the tumor, intratumor heterogeneity remains a possibility. Highest T cell clonality was seen in uninvolved adjacent lung, surpassing that measured in tumor. Researchers found a median approximately 55 of the top 100 tumor clones in adjacent lung. Patients showing higher blood T cell density tended to see longer overall survival.

A note on this clone: Its antigen remains unidentified.

The sequencing used peripheral blood, collected before any cancer treatment. V gene TRBV5-1 combines with J gene TRBJ2-1; the D gene is possibly TRBD1 (5 bases). The TCR originated in a male donor at least 60 years old with stage III squamous cell lung carcinoma. The CDR3 DNA follows: TGCGCCAGCAGCTTAAGGGGCGTTAACGGGTACAATGAGCAGTTCTTC. Translated, it gives CASSLRGVNGYNEQFF.